This entry lists 9 T cell receptor beta chains sequenced from one sample in a study of T-cell memory formation after mild COVID-19. From the 5' RACE reads, TCRdb called clonotypes with MiXCR, one entry per CDR3 protein. The sample holds roughly 200,000 distinct CDR3 sequences, 16% seen once. Sequencing used PBMCs or a T cell subset sorted from them (not recorded which). The origin of the receptors is an adult woman who had mild COVID-19 (a few samples of this study predate the infection). Cell type and time point are not known.

This clonotype was seen repeatedly, ten times or more. The CDR3 sequence: CARSFTGQIDEQFF. The CDR3 region has the DNA TGTGCCAGAAGCTTTACGGGACAGATAGATGAGCAGTTCTTC. The rearrangement links TRBV5-3 to TRBJ2-1; 7 bases agree with TRBD1. TRBV5-3 is annotated as an ORF whose role is uncertain. This CDR3 contains 14 residues. Trimming at V came to 2 bases and at J to 8 bases, leaving 7 bases not matched to a gene.

The chain recombines TRBV11-2 with TRBJ2-3; D unresolved. The CDR3 runs to 18 residues. From germline, CDR1 is SGHAT and CDR2 FQNNGV. With 1 base removed from V and 0 bases from J, the gap between germline ends came to 17 bases. The CDR3 region is CASSLVLVATASTDTQYF. As DNA, the CDR3 is TGTGCCAGCAGCTTAGTGTTGGTGGCTACCGCCAGCACAGATACGCAGTATTTT.

This clonotype has only a few counts. This chain joins TRBV18 and TRBJ1-1; 7 bases line up with TRBD1. Germline CDR1 is KGHSH and CDR2 is LQKENI. V gave up 3 bases and J gave up 7 bases; unmatched junction bases: 2. This CDR3 has 12 residues. The CDR3 loop is CASSPDRFEAFF. The CDR3 DNA is TGTGCCAGCTCACCGGACAGGTTTGAAGCTTTCTTT.

The chain uses TRBV5-6 and TRBJ2-7; tentatively, D is TRBD1 (5 bases). This CDR3 has 15 residues. Per the germline V gene, CDR1 is SGHDT and CDR2 is YYEEEE. Trimming took 0 bases from V and 2 from J, leaving 12 bases between them. The CDR3 sequence is CASSLAVAGPYEQYF. The CDR3 region has the DNA TGTGCCAGCAGCTTGGCCGTGGCAGGGCCCTACGAGCAGTACTTC. The entire variable domain, with the rest obtained from reference TRBV5-6 and TRBJ2-7, is as follows: DAGVTQSPTHLIKTRGQQVTLRCSPKSGHDTVSWYQQALGQGPQFIFQYYEEEERQRGNFPDRFSGHQFPNYSSELNVNALLLGDSALYLCASSLAVAGPYEQYFGPGTRLTVT.

This clonotype came up a few times. The chain is built from TRBV12-3 or TRBV12-4 and TRBJ2-4; TRBD1 aligns across 9 bases. With 6 bases clipped from V and 9 bases from J, the junction kept 6 bases outside the gene matches. This CDR3 comprises 13 residues. The CDR3 sequence: CASSSDRGVIQYF. CDR3 sequence (DNA): TGTGCCAGCAGCTCCGACAGGGGGGTCATTCAGTACTTC.

This clonotype occurred a few times. CDR3 loop: CASSLPLTGLAKNIQYF. The CDR3, as DNA: TGTGCCAGCAGTTTACCTCTGACAGGGCTAGCCAAAAACATTCAGTACTTC. The chain joins TRBV12-3 or TRBV12-4 to TRBJ2-4; 7 nucleotides align to TRBD1. V was clipped by 2 bases and J by 0 bases; unmatched bases: 7. The CDR3 is 17 residues long.

This clonotype came up a few times. This chain connects TRBV10-3 to TRBJ2-3, with D unresolved. Trimming removed 4 bases from V and 2 bases from J, with 1 base in between. The CDR3 consists of 11 residues. From germline, CDR1 is ENHRY and CDR2 SYGVKD. CDR3: CAISATDTQYF. Here the CDR3 DNA reads TGTGCCATCAGTGCCACAGATACGCAGTATTTT.

The gene calls are TRBV12-3 or TRBV12-4 and TRBJ1-2; tentatively, D is TRBD1 (6 bases). Trimming left V 6 bases short and J 3 bases short, with 8 bases between. This CDR3 comprises 12 residues. Here the CDR3 DNA reads TGTGCCAGCAGAGCAGGGGACTATGGCTACACCTTC. Protein product: CASRAGDYGYTF.

Only a few counts were recorded for this clonotype. CDR3 protein: CASSLGGQGALRGYTF. As DNA, the CDR3 is TGTGCCAGCAGTTTAGGCGGGCAGGGGGCTCTAAGAGGCTACACCTTC. The chain uses TRBV12-3 or TRBV12-4 and TRBJ1-2, with TRBD1 identical over 8 bases. J was trimmed by 8 bases and V by 1 base; bases with no gene match: 12. The CDR3 has 16 residues.